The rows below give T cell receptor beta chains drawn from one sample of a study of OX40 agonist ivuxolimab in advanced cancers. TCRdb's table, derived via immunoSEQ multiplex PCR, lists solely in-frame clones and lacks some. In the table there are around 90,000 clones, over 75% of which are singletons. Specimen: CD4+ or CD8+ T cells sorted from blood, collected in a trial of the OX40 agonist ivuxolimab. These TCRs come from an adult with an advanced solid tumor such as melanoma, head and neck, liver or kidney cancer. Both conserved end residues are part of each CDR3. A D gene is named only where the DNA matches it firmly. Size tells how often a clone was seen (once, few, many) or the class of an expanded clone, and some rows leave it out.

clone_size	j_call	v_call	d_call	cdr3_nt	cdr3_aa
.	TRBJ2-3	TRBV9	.	TGTGCCAGCAGCGTAGTCGGCACAGATACGCAGTATTTT	CASSVVGTDTQYF
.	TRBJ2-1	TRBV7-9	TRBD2	TGTGCCAGCAGCTTAGCTTCTAGCGGTTCCTACAATGAGCAGTTCTTC	CASSLASSGSYNEQFF
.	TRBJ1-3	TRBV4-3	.	TGCGCCAGCAGCCAAGATGCCAGGGAGGGAAACACCATATATTTT	CASSQDAREGNTIYF
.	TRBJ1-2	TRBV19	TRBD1	TGTGCCAGTAACGCGGGACAGGGGGCTCTCTATGGCTACACCTTC	CASNAGQGALYGYTF
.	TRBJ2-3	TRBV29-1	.	TGCAGCGTTGACAGGGCGGCTAGCACAGATACGCAGTATTTT	CSVDRAASTDTQYF
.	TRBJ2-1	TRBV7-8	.	TGTGCCAGCTTTATCGACCCGAGCTCCTACAATGAGCAGTTCTTC	CASFIDPSSYNEQFF
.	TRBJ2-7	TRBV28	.	TGTGCCAGCAGTTTCCCCCGGGGCGGGTCCTCCTACGAGCAGTACTTC	CASSFPRGGSSYEQYF
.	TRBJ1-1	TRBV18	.	TGTGCCAGCTCACCTCTCAGGGAAATTCGGACTGAAGCTTTCTTT	CASSPLREIRTEAFF
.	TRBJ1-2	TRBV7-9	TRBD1	TGTGCCAGCAGCTTAGCAGGGGGCAATGGCTACACCTTC	CASSLAGGNGYTF
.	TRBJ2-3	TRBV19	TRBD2	TGTGCCAGTAGTATCCAAGCCCAGTCGGGAGGCAGGACAGATACGCAGTATTTT	CASSIQAQSGGRTDTQYF
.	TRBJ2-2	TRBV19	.	TGTGCCAGTAGTATAATAGGGGCCGGGGAGCTGTTTTTT	CASSIIGAGELFF
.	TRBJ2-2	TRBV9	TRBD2	TGTGCCAGCAGCGCCCGGACTAGCGGGAGGACCGGGGAGCTGTTTTTT	CASSARTSGRTGELFF
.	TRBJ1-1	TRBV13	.	TGTGCCAGCAGCTCGGACATTTGGGACACTGAAGCTTTCTTT	CASSSDIWDTEAFF
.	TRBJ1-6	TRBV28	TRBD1	TGTGCCAGCAGTCTAGGACAGGGGGGGCGATCACCCCTCCACTTT	CASSLGQGGRSPLHF
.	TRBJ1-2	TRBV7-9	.	TGTGCCAGCTTACGGGACTCCGGGGCTGGCTACACCTTC	CASLRDSGAGYTF
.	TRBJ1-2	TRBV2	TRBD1	TGTGCCAGCACCCCGGACAGGGGAGGTAACTATGGCTACACCTTC	CASTPDRGGNYGYTF
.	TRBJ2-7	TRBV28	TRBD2	TGTGCCAGCAGTTTAGCGGGAGGTTTTTCCTACGAGCAGTACTTC	CASSLAGGFSYEQYF
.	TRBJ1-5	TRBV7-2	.	TGTGCCAGCAGCTTAGCGTGGTCAGGGAATCAGCCCCAGCATTTT	CASSLAWSGNQPQHF
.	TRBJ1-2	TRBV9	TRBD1	TGTGCCAGCAGCTCGAACACCGGGACAGGGCATGGCTACACCTTC	CASSSNTGTGHGYTF
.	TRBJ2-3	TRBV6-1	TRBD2	TGTGCCAGCAGCGAAAAGCGGGATAGGTGGACAGATACGCAGTATTTT	CASSEKRDRWTDTQYF
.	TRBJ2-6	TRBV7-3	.	TGTGCCAGCAGCTTATGGAGCTCTGGGGCCAACGTCCTGACTTTC	CASSLWSSGANVLTF
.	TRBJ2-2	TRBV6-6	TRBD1	TGTGCCAGCAGCTACAGGGGAGAAACCGGGGAGCTGTTTTTT	CASSYRGETGELFF
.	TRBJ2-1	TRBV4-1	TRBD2	TGCGCCAGCAGCCAAGATTTCCAGCGGGAGGGCCGGGGTGAGCAGTTCTTC	CASSQDFQREGRGEQFF
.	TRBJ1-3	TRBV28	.	TGTGCCAGCAGTCGACCTTCCTCTGGAAACACCATATATTTT	CASSRPSSGNTIYF
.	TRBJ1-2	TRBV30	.	TGTGCCTGGAGTGGTATGGGAGAAGCTGGCTACACCTTC	CAWSGMGEAGYTF
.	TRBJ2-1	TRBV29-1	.	TGCAGTCATCCAGGGGGGGACCGGGACTACTCCTACAATGAGCAGTTCTTC	CSHPGGDRDYSYNEQFF
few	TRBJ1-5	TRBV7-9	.	TGTGCCAGCAGCTTAGCCTCGTGGAGCATCAATCAGCCCCAGCATTTT	CASSLASWSINQPQHF
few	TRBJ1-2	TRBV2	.	TGTGCCGGCAGGGACTATGGCTACACCTTC	CAGRDYGYTF
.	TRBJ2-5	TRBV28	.	TGTGCCAGCAGTTTGCTGGCAGTTAAAGAGACCCAGTACTTC	CASSLLAVKETQYF
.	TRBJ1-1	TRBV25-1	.	TGTGCCAGCAGTGAATTGACCCGAAACACTGAAGCTTTCTTT	CASSELTRNTEAFF
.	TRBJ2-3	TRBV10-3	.	TGTGCCATCAGTGGAACTACGGTGGCGCAGTATTTT	CAISGTTVAQYF
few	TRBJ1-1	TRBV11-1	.	TGTGCCAGCAGCTCGGCAGGTGGCACTGAAGCTTTCTTT	CASSSAGGTEAFF
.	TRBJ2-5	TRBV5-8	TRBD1	TGTGCCAGCAGGAGGACAGGGGGCGCGGTGCCCGAGACCCAGTACTTC	CASRRTGGAVPETQYF
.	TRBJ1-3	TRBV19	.	TGTGCCAGTAGTAGGGGAGAATCCTCTGGAAACACCATATATTTT	CASSRGESSGNTIYF
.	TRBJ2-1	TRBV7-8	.	TGTGCCAGCAGTACAGGGACGGCCTACAATGAGCAGTTCTTC	CASSTGTAYNEQFF
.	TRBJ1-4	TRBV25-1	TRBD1	TGTGCCAGCAGTGAATTGGGGACAGGGAATGAAAAACTGTTTTTT	CASSELGTGNEKLFF
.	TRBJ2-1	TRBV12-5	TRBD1	TGTGCTAGTGGTTGGGACAGGGATGGTGAGCAGTTCTTC	CASGWDRDGEQFF
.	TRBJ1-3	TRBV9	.	TGTGCCAGCAGCGTACAAGGGGCGGGTGGAAACACCATATATTTT	CASSVQGAGGNTIYF
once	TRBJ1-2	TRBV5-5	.	TGTGCCAGCAGCTTGGCCGGAACCCCACAGGGCTACACCTTC	CASSLAGTPQGYTF
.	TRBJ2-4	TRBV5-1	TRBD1	TGCGCCAGCAGCTTGGCCGAATCCGGGACAGGGAGGGACATTCAGTACTTC	CASSLAESGTGRDIQYF
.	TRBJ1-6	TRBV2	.	TGTGCCAGCAGTGGGGGCTCAGAACGATATAATTCACCCCTCCACTTT	CASSGGSERYNSPLHF
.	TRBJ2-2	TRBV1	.	TGCACCAGCAGCCAAGCCAGCGGGAGGGTTTCTTGCACCGGGGAGCTGTTTTTT	CTSSQASGRVSCTGELFF
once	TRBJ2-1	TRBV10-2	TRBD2	TGCGCCAGCAGGGCTAGCGGGAGCTACAATGAGCAGTTCTTC	CASRASGSYNEQFF
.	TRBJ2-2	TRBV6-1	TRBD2	TGTGCCAGCAGTGAAGCCCGGTCACTAGCGGGACCGAACACCGGGGAGCTGTTTTTT	CASSEARSLAGPNTGELFF